The 4 T cell receptor beta chains in this list originate from one sample, sequenced in a study of cytomegalovirus exposure and HLA in healthy donors. The PCR used 60 Vbeta and 13 Jbeta primers. Using immunoSEQ multiplex PCR, the repertoire was profiled, and TCRdb retains in-frame clones only, with some absent. In the table there are 95,000 to 150,000 clones, about 8.6% of which are singletons. The specimen sequenced was PBMCs. The origin of the receptors is a woman between 40 and 50 years old in good health and CMV-seropositive.

This clone was recorded a few times. The V call is TRBV18, the J call TRBJ1-5, with D possibly TRBD1 on 6 matching bases. Germline V gene sequence: CDR1 KGHSH, CDR2 LQKENI. The V and J ends lost 4 bases and 6 bases respectively, with 13 bases between them. CDR3 length: 14 residues. CDR3 protein: CASSQQGLSQPQHF. The CDR3 region has the DNA TGTGCCAGCTCACAGCAGGGGTTGAGTCAGCCCCAGCATTTT.

This rearrangement joins TRBV30 to TRBJ1-5; D possibly corresponds to TRBD1 (6 bases). The CDR3 is made up of 14 amino acids. The V end was cut by 0 bases, the J end by 4 bases, with 10 bases between. Per germline, CDR1 GTSNPN and CDR2 SVGIG (reference sequence). The CDR3 spells CAWSVKGGNQPQHF. The CDR3 region has the DNA TGTGCCTGGAGTGTAAAAGGGGGAAATCAGCCCCAGCATTTT.

This clone was detected only a few times. The V gene is TRBV10-3, the J gene TRBJ1-1; 7 bases line up with TRBD1. Germline-derived CDR1 and CDR2 are ENHRY and SYGVKD. Germline trimming cut 10 bases from V and 11 bases from J; bases unmatched to any gene: 19. This CDR3 has 14 residues. The DNA for the CDR3 is TGTGCCAGCATGTCTCTAACCGACAGGGTTGGCGCTTTCTTT. Translating it yields CASMSLTDRVGAFF.

The chain combines TRBV5-1 with TRBJ2-1, with unresolved D. CDR3 length: 14 residues. CDR1 and CDR2 from the germline V gene are SGHRS and YFSETQ. Trimming stripped 4 bases from V and 6 bases from J, with 14 bases between. The CDR3 nucleotides read TGCGCCAGCAGCACTTCCCCTGTCGGCAATGAGCAGTTCTTC. Amino acids: CASSTSPVGNEQFF.